The following is a T cell receptor (beta chain) sequence with its context. Its antigen is not yet known. Per-nucleotide qualities are absent, and no much larger clonotype sits a single base away. The data originate from a study of T cells in narcolepsy (dated by TCRdb to 2017 to 2018). With regard to the full study: Patients with narcolepsy type 1 or type 2 (NT1, NT2) and healthy control donors were enrolled in the study. The study sought autoreactive T cells targeting hypocretin neuron self-antigens (hypocretin, TRIB2) in narcolepsy patients, using TCR Vbeta sequencing to track clonotypes in blood and CSF.

According to the germline V gene, CDR1 reads KGHSH and CDR2 reads LQKENI. The CDR3 holds 12 amino acids from the cysteine to the phenylalanine. Here the CDR3 DNA is all that survives: 36 bases in frame from base 1. V and J are truncated by 6 bases and 6 bases respectively, leaving an intervening sequence of 12 bases. For TCR Vbeta sequencing, memory CD4+ T cells were sorted ex vivo from the peripheral blood of narcolepsy patients and healthy controls. The library came from the immunoSEQ multiplex PCR assay. TCRdb holds this immuneACCESS table with in-frame rearrangements only. Some clones are missing; in checked studies, unresolved V genes explain under half, and the rest has no known cause. The sample table holds fewer than 35,000 clones, of which approximately 78% were seen once. 2.5% of the sample comes from the top ten. Points the paper makes about the study in general: Autoreactive clonotypes were reported to be detected serially in the blood of the same patients and of different patients, but not in the blood of healthy controls. Numbers of sequenced blood memory CD4+ clonotypes were comparable, with averages of about 37,000 in patients and approximately 33,000 in controls. No sequences matching autoreactive T cell clones were present in some of the blood memory CD4+ repertoires from patients and controls. In plots comparing CSF and blood CD4+ T cell clonotypes from the same patient, HCRT-specific and TRIB2-specific autoreactive clonotypes were highlighted.

The sample taken for sequencing was CD45RA- memory CD4+ T cells from PBMCs. In light of the paper, this sample's cell subset or site label describes: memory T cells sorted ex vivo from peripheral blood. This clonotype was sampled from a human donor with narcolepsy. This chain joins TRBV18 to TRBJ2-7; the D gene is perhaps TRBD2, on 5 matching bases. The CDR3 reads CASSLSTSEQYF. The bases are TGTGCCAGCTCTCTTAGCACTAGCGAGCAGTACTTC.